This entry lists 13 T cell receptor beta chains sequenced from one sample in a study of blood T cell repertoires in COVID-19 (TCRdb year 2020). Libraries were constructed by the immunoSEQ multiplex PCR assay. Drawn from immuneACCESS, this table holds only the in-frame rearrangements with V and J called that TCRdb kept. Clones are partly lost; checked studies trace under half to an unresolved V gene and leave the rest unexplained. The sample table holds about 160,000 clones, of which 79% were seen once. The ten largest account for around 8% of the sample. Sequencing was done on a sample of peripheral blood. These receptors all come from a woman aged 55-70 years with COVID-19, enrolled during active disease.

The chain has TRBV10-3 and TRBJ2-3, with D maybe TRBD1 (6 bases). This CDR3 contains 13 residues. Germline CDR1 reads ENHRY; CDR2 reads SYGVKD. The ends were cut back, 7 bases at V and 6 bases at J, with 14 bases in the middle. Here the CDR3 DNA reads TGTGCCATCACCGAGACAGGTGGCGATACGCAGTATTTT. Translation gives CAITETGGDTQYF.

The chain carries TRBV21-1 and TRBJ2-7; TRBD1 is the table's D call and was not checked against the DNA. TRBV21-1 is tagged as a pseudogene. The CDR3 spans 16 residues. CDR3 sequence: CASSKRSRGEAYEQYV. DNA for the CDR3: TGTGCCAGCAGCAAAAGGTCCAGGGGAGAAGCCTACGAGCAGTACGTC.

The gene calls are TRBV28 and TRBJ2-7, with D possibly being TRBD1 (5 bases). This CDR3 contains 15 residues. From germline, CDR1 is MDHEN and CDR2 SYDVKM. V was cut by 7 bases and J by 0 bases, with 16 bases left in between. CDR3 DNA: TGTGCCAGCACTCAATCTTGGGGCGCCTCCTACGAGCAGTACTTC. It yields the protein CASTQSWGASYEQYF.

This clone showed up just once. The chain uses TRBV9 and TRBJ1-2; possibly TRBD1 for D (6 bases). The CDR3 covers 16 residues. Germline V lookup: CDR1 SGDLS, CDR2 YYNGEE. Trimming stripped 4 bases from V and 6 bases from J, with 22 bases between. CDR3 coding DNA: TGTGCCAGCAGCCTCGATGAACAGGGTAGGGGAGATGGCTACACCTTC. It is translated as CASSLDEQGRGDGYTF.

J is TRBJ2-1 and V is TRBV14, with 7 bases lining up with TRBD2. The CDR3 consists of 19 residues. V lost 1 base, J lost 6 bases, and 18 bases stayed unmatched. Germline V gene data show CDR1 as SGHDN and CDR2 as FVKESK. This CDR3 reads CASSQVSQGSLAALNEQFF. CDR3 sequence (DNA): TGTGCCAGCAGCCAAGTCTCCCAGGGTAGTCTAGCGGCTCTCAATGAGCAGTTCTTC.

This clone has just one count. This chain joins TRBV3-1 (or the pseudogene TRBV3-2) and TRBJ2-1; D gene ambiguous. CDR3 length equals 14 residues. The germline gives CDR1 LGHDT, CDR2 YNNKEL (reference sequence). V was pared by 6 bases and J by 2 bases, with 11 bases between. The chain's CDR3 is CASRRSGAYNEQFF. The CDR3 DNA follows: TGTGCCAGCAGGCGGAGTGGCGCCTACAATGAGCAGTTCTTC.

This clone turned up a few times. The V call is TRBV19, the J call TRBJ1-2; no clear D. CDR1 is LNHDA, CDR2 SQIVND, per germline (reference sequence). Between the trimmed V and J ends, which lost 4 bases and 4 bases, there was a span of 16 bases. The CDR3 has 15 amino acids. CDR3 sequence: CASSKEEGLSYGYTF. In DNA, the CDR3 is TGTGCCAGTAGTAAAGAAGAGGGCTTAAGCTATGGCTACACCTTC. The full variable domain, completed using reference TRBV19 and TRBJ1-2, is DGGITQSPKYLFRKEGQNVTLSCEQNLNHDAMYWYRQDPGQGLRLIYYSQIVNDFQKGDIAEGYSVSREKKESFPLTVTSAQKNPTAFYLCASSKEEGLSYGYTFGSGTRLTVV.

This chain joins TRBV9 and TRBJ1-1; unclear D gene. This CDR3 spans 13 amino acids. Germline CDR1 and CDR2: SGDLS and YYNGEE. Between the trimmed V and J ends, which lost 6 bases and 7 bases, there was a span of 16 bases. The CDR3 sequence: CASKDTVGSEAFF. The CDR3 DNA sequence: TGTGCCAGCAAGGATACAGTTGGCAGTGAAGCTTTCTTT.

The chain employs TRBV27 and TRBJ2-7; possible D gene TRBD1, 5 bases. The V end lost 3 bases, the J end lost 2 bases, and 8 bases lay between the germline ends. Germline loops: CDR1 MNHEY, CDR2 SMNVEV (reference sequence). The CDR3 sequence is 13 residues long. CDR3 amino acids: CASSFSGPYEQYF. DNA for the CDR3: TGTGCCAGCAGTTTCTCAGGGCCCTACGAGCAGTACTTC.

V is TRBV3-1 (or the pseudogene TRBV3-2) and J is TRBJ2-1; TRBD2 agrees at 10 bases. J gave up 15 bases and V 1 base, and 6 bases lay outside the gene matches. Germline-derived CDR1 and CDR2 are LGHDT and YNNKEL (reference sequence). This CDR3 is 13 amino acids long. As DNA, the CDR3 is TGTGCCAGCAGCCAAGGTGGTAGCGGGAGGAGGTTCTTC. It is translated as CASSQGGSGRRFF.

The rearrangement joins TRBV24-1 to TRBJ1-1, with a weak D call TRBD1 (5 bases). Germline loops: CDR1 KGHDR, CDR2 SFDVKD. Trimming stripped 9 bases from V and 4 bases from J, with 11 bases between. The CDR3 extends over 12 amino acids. The DNA of the CDR3 is TGTGCCACCCAGGGATTCGGCACTGAAGCTTTCTTT. This encodes CATQGFGTEAFF.

The chain uses TRBV14 and TRBJ2-1, with D possibly being TRBD2 (5 bases). Trimming removed 3 bases from V and 7 bases from J, with 16 bases in between. Germline loops: CDR1 SGHDN, CDR2 FVKESK. The CDR3 contains 15 residues. Here the CDR3 DNA reads TGTGCCAGCAGCCACAGCGGATGGTCCAAGAATGAGCAGTTCTTC. Encoded protein: CASSHSGWSKNEQFF.

The CDR3 here is CASSQEGGQGSYGYTF. In nucleotides, the CDR3 is TGTGCCAGCAGCCAAGAAGGGGGACAGGGTTCCTATGGCTACACCTTC. V and J are TRBV14 and TRBJ1-2; 9 bases are a match to TRBD1. The CDR3 spans 16 residues. V shed 0 bases, J shed 4 bases, and the junction held 6 bases outside the gene matches. Germline CDR1 and CDR2: SGHDN and FVKESK.